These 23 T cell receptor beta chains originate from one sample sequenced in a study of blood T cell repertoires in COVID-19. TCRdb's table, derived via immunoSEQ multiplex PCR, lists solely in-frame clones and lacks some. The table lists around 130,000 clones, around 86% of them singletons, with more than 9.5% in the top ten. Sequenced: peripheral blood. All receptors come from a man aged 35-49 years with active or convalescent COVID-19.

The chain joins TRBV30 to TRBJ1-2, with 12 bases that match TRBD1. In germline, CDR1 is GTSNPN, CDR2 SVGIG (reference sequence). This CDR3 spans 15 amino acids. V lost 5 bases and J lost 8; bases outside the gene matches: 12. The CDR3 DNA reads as TGTGCCTGGGGACTTAGCCGGGACAGGGGGCTCGGCTACACCTTC. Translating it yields CAWGLSRDRGLGYTF.

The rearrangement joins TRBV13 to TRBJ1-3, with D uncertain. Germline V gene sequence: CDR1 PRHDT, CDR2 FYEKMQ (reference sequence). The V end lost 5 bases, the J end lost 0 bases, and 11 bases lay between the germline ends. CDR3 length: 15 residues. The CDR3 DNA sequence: TGTGCCAGCAGCGGTCGAGGTGACTCTGGAAACACCATATATTTT. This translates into CASSGRGDSGNTIYF.

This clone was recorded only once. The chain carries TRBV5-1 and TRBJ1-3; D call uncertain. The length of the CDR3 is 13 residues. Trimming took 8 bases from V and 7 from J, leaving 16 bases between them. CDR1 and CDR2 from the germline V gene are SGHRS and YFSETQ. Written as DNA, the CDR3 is TGCGCCAGTAGTGGGAGCATGACGAACACCATATATTTT. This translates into CASSGSMTNTIYF.

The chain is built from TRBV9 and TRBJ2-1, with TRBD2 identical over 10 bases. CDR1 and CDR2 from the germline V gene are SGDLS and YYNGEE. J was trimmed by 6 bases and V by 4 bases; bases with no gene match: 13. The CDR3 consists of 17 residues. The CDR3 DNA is TGTGCCAGCAGCCCGACGACTCTAGCGGGGGCCGTCAATGAGCAGTTCTTC. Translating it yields CASSPTTLAGAVNEQFF.

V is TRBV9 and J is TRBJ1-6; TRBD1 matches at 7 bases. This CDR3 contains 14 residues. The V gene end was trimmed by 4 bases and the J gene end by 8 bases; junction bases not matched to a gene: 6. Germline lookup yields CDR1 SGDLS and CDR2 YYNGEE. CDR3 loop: CASSLRDRDSPLHF. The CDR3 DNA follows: TGTGCCAGCAGCCTCCGGGACAGAGATTCACCCCTCCACTTT.

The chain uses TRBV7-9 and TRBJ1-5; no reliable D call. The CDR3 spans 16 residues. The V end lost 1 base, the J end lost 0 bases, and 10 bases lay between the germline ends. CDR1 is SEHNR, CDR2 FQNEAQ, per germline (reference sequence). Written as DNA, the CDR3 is TGTGCCAGCAGCTTAGGACATACAAGTAGCAATCAGCCCCAGCATTTT. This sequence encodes CASSLGHTSSNQPQHF.

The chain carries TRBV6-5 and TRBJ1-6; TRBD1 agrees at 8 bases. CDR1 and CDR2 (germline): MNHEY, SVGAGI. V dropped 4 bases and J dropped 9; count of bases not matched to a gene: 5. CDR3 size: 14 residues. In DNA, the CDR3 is TGTGCCAGCAGTTCGGGACAGGACTTTTCACCCCTCCACTTT. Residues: CASSSGQDFSPLHF.

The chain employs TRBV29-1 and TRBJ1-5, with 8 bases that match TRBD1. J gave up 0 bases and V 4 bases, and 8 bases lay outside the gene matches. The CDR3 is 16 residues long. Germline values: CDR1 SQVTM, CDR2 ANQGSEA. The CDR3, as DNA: TGCAGCGTTGCTGGGACAGGCGGGGGTAGCAATCAGCCCCAGCATTTT. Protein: CSVAGTGGGSNQPQHF.

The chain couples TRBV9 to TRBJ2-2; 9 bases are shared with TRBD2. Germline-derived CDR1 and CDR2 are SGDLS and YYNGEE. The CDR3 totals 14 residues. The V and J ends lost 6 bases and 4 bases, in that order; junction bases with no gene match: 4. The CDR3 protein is CASTSGVGTGELFF. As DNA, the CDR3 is TGTGCCAGCACTAGCGGGGTTGGCACCGGGGAGCTGTTTTTT.

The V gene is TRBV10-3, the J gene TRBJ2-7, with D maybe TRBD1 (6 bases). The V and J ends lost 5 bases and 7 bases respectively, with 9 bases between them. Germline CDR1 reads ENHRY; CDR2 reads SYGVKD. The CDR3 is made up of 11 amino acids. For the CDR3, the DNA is TGTGCCATCAGTAGGGACAAGGAGCAGTACTTC. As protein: CAISRDKEQYF.

In DNA form, the CDR3 reads TGTGCCAGCAGTTTAACTTGGACGGGGGGAAACACCATATATTTT. Protein product: CASSLTWTGGNTIYF. This rearrangement joins TRBV27 to TRBJ1-3; D remains ambiguous. With 2 bases removed from V and 4 bases from J, the gap between germline ends came to 12 bases. The length of the CDR3 is 15 residues. Germline V CDR1 and CDR2: MNHEY, SMNVEV (reference sequence).

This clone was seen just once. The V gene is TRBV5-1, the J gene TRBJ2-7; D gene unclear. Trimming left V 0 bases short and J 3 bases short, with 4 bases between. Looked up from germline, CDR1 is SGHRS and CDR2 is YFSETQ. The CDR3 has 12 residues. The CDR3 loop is CASSLDNYEQYF. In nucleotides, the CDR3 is TGCGCCAGCAGCTTGGACAACTACGAGCAGTACTTC.

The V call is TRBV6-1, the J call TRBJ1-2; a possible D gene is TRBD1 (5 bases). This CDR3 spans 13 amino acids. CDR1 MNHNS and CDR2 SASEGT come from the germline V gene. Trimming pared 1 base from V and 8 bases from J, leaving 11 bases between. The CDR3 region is CASSEVRASGYTF. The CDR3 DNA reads TGTGCCAGCAGTGAAGTCAGGGCGAGCGGCTACACCTTC.

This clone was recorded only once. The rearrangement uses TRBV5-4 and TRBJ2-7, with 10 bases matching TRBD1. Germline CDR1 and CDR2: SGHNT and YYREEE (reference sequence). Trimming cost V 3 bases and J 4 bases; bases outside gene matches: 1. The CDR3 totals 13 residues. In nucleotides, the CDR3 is TGTGCCAGCAGCTGGGACAGGGGTTACGAGCAGTACTTC. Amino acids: CASSWDRGYEQYF.

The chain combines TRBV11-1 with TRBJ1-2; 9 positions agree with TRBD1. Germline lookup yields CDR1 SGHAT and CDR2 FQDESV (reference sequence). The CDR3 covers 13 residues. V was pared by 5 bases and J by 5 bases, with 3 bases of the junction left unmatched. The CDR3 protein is CASSAGTGYGYTF. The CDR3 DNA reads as TGTGCCAGCAGCGCCGGGACAGGGTATGGCTACACCTTC.

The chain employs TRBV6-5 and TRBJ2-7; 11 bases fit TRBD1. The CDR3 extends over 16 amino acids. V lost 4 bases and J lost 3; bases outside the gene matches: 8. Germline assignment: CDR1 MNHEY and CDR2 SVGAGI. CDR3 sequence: CASSSLSGTGGYEQYF. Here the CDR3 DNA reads TGTGCCAGCAGTTCGCTCTCCGGGACAGGGGGCTACGAGCAGTACTTC.

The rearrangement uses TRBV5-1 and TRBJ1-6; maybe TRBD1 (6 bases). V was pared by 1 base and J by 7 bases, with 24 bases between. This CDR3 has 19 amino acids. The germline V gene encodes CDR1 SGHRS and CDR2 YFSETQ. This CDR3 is CASSLSPTHPGQGNSPLHF. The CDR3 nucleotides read TGCGCCAGCAGCTTGAGCCCGACCCACCCGGGCCAGGGGAATTCACCCCTCCACTTT.

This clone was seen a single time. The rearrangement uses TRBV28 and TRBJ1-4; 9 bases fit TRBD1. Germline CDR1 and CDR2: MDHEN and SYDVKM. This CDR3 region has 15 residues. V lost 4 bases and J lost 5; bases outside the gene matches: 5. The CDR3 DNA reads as TGTGCCAGCAGTTCTCCCGGGACAGGGAATGAAAAACTGTTTTTT. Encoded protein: CASSSPGTGNEKLFF.

The CDR3 protein is CASSPSSGVGYEQYF. The CDR3 DNA sequence: TGTGCCAGCAGCCCATCCTCAGGGGTTGGCTACGAGCAGTACTTC. V usage is TRBV7-6 and J usage is TRBJ2-7, with D possibly being TRBD1 (6 bases). Trimming took 5 bases from V and 3 from J, leaving 17 bases between them. The germline CDR1 and CDR2 sequences are SGHVS and FNYEAQ. The CDR3 length is 15 residues. Full variable domain (rest looked up from reference TRBV7-6 and TRBJ2-7): GAGVSQSPRYKVTKRGQDVALRCDPISGHVSLYWYRQALGQGPEFLTYFNYEAQQDKSGLPNDRFSAERPEGSISTLTIQRTEQRDSAMYRCASSPSSGVGYEQYFGPGTRLTVT.

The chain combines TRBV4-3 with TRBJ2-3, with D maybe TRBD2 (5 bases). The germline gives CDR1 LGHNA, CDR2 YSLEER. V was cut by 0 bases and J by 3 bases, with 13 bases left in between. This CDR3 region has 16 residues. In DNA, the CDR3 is TGCGCCAGCAGCCAAGATGAGAGGGCCGGGACAGATACGCAGTATTTT. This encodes CASSQDERAGTDTQYF.

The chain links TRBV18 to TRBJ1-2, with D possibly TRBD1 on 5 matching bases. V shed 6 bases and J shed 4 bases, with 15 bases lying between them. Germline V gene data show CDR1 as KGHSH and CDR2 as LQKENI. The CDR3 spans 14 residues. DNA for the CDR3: TGTGCCAGCTCCCCCGTGGGGGAGGTCTATGGCTACACCTTC. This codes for CASSPVGEVYGYTF.

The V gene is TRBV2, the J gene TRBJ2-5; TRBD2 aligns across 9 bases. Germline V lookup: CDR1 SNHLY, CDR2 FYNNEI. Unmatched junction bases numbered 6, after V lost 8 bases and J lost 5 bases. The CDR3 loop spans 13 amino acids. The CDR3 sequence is CASEAGGQETQYF. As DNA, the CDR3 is TGTGCCAGCGAGGCGGGGGGGCAGGAGACCCAGTACTTC.

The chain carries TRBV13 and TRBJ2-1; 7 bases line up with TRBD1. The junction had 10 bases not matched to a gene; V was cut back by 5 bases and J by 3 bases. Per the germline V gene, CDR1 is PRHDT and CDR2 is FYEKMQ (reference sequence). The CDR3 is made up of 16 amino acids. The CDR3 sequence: CASSLRRTGDYNEQFF. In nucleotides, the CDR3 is TGTGCCAGCAGCCTCCGGAGAACAGGGGACTACAATGAGCAGTTCTTC.